This TCR beta chain was obtained from a study of T-cell reconstitution after alpha-beta-depleted transplantation in children. In germline, CDR1 is LGHNA, CDR2 YNFKEQ. The CDR3 is 16 amino acids. The ends were cut back, 1 base at V and 1 base at J, with 13 bases in the middle. At least ten counts were recorded for this clonotype. Its antigen is unidentified. The authors prepared the TCRbeta library with unique molecular identifiers. One entry per CDR3 protein, called by TCRdb with MiXCR from the PCR reads. Of about 300,000 distinct CDR3 sequences in the sample, less than 9.5% are singletons; the top ten hold around 10%. Broader study findings: T-cell counts and diversity at one year following transplant were attributed mainly to newly produced T cells. Two months or so post-transplant, alpha-beta T cells reportedly derived from several hundred expanded graft clones.

This clonotype originated in a female patient aged 2-15 years who had a stem cell transplant for Fanconi anemia, so the T cells may come from the graft donor. The sample in question was peripheral blood, obtained 360 days after TCRalphabeta/CD19-depleted stem cell transplant. The chain has TRBV4-2 and TRBJ2-5; either TRBD1 or TRBD2 may supply D (5 bases each). The CDR3 is CASSQGTRGLQETQYF. CDR3 nucleotide sequence: TGTGCCAGCAGCCAAGGGACTCGGGGCCTCCAAGAGACCCAGTACTTC.